The T cell receptor (beta chain) described here comes from a study of human T cells and chemical hapten exposure. Study overall: Small discrepancies in pooled library volume mainly accounted for the varying TCR yields per sample.

In this sample, this clonotype turned up many times. What it binds is unknown. Broader study findings: Unchanged with DPC sensitization were TCRs above 1 in 1000 frequency.

Blood, whole and unfractionated, served as the source for total RNA extraction. The CDR3 is 13 residues long. The V gene lost 8 bases and the J gene lost 3 bases, with 14 bases spanning the gap. Germline V lookup: CDR1 MNHEY, CDR2 SVGEGT. Original methodology: TCRs per sample had a median of approximately 96,000 and ranged from about 23,224 to 750,000. TCRdb reanalysed the 5' RACE reads using MiXCR and keeps one entry per CDR3 protein. What appears here as the V and J calls and clone size reflects TCRdb's work, not the paper's. The table has about 140,000 distinct CDR3 sequences, about 4% seen once. This clonotype was sampled from a female donor in good health. This sequence joins TRBV6-2 or TRBV6-3 and TRBJ2-7; possible D gene TRBD2, 6 bases. The CDR3 region has the DNA TGTGCCAGCTCCTGGGCGGGGAACTACGAGCAGTACTTC. Residues: CASSWAGNYEQYF.